The 3 T cell receptor beta chains below come from one sample, sequenced in a study of PD-1 blockade in classical Hodgkin lymphoma. Every single patient, without exception, relapsed after autologous stem cell transplantation, and brentuximab vedotin exposure varied. This table comes from immunoSEQ multiplex PCR, and its TCRdb copy is limited to in-frame clones, with some not included. The sample carries 45,000 to 50,000 clones, 80% recorded once. The material sequenced was peripheral blood mononuclear cells (PBMCs), taken before the second cycle of nivolumab. The receptors here all came from a human donor with classical Hodgkin lymphoma.

The chain carries TRBV10-3 and TRBJ2-7; 10 bases agree with TRBD2. CDR3 length: 17 residues. V dropped 6 bases and J dropped 6; count of bases not matched to a gene: 17. Germline V gene data show CDR1 as ENHRY and CDR2 as SYGVKD. The CDR3 loop is CAIRRGITLAGVIEQYF. The CDR3 DNA follows: TGTGCCATCAGGCGGGGGATTACTCTAGCGGGAGTAATCGAGCAGTACTTC.

V is TRBV7-8 and J is TRBJ2-4; D is uncertain. The CDR3 covers 14 residues. Germline CDR1 and CDR2: SGHVS and FQNEAQ. The germline V and J ends were trimmed by 3 bases and 0 bases, with 6 bases remaining between them. DNA of the CDR3: TGTGCCAGCAGCTTTGTAGAAGCCAAAAACATTCAGTACTTC. Protein product: CASSFVEAKNIQYF.

V usage is TRBV28 and J usage is TRBJ1-3; D uncertain. This CDR3 spans 14 amino acids. Germline CDR1 MDHEN, CDR2 SYDVKM. V lost 3 bases, J lost 0 bases, and 6 bases lay in between. As DNA, the CDR3 is TGTGCCAGCAGTTTTACGAACTCTGGAAACACCATATATTTT. Residues: CASSFTNSGNTIYF. Filled out from reference TRBV28 and TRBJ1-3, the complete variable domain reads DVKVTQSSRYLVKRTGEKVFLECVQDMDHENMFWYRQDPGLGLRLIYFSYDVKMKEKGDIPEGYSVSREKKERFSLILESASTNQTSMYLCASSFTNSGNTIYFGEGSWLTVV.